The 26 T cell receptor beta chains reported below all come from one sample, sequenced in a study of CD8 T cells in Susac syndrome. After extraction with the RNeasy kit, roughly 0.5 to 1 ug of the RNA was reverse transcribed using random hexamers. Each CDR3 protein is one row after TCRdb ran MiXCR on the immunoSEQ multiplex PCR reads. The sample yields 110,000 to 150,000 distinct CDR3 sequences, approximately 95% seen once. The specimen sequenced was CD8+ T cells from PBMCs. The origin of the receptors is a human donor in good health.

The CDR3: CASSLAVESYEQYF. The CDR3 DNA sequence: TGTGCCAGCAGCTTAGCGGTGGAGTCCTACGAGCAGTACTTC. The chain employs TRBV7-8 and TRBJ2-7; no reliable D call. This CDR3 region has 14 residues. With 0 bases removed from V and 1 base from J, the gap between germline ends came to 7 bases. The germline V gene has CDR1 SGHVS and CDR2 FQNEAQ.

The V gene is TRBV27, the J gene TRBJ2-1, with TRBD2 identical over 11 bases. CDR1 is MNHEY, CDR2 SMNVEV, per germline (reference sequence). The CDR3 spans 15 residues. With V trimmed by 3 bases and J by 10 bases, 8 bases remained unmatched. CDR3 coding DNA: TGTGCCAGCAGTTTCCAGACTAGCGGGATTTGGGAGCAGTTCTTC. Its translation is CASSFQTSGIWEQFF.

The V gene is TRBV19, the J gene TRBJ2-1; 7 nucleotides align to TRBD2. The CDR3 covers 14 residues. The V segment lost 10 bases and the J segment 4 bases; nucleotides outside the gene matches: 10. Germline V gene lookup returns CDR1 LNHDA and CDR2 SQIVND (reference sequence). The CDR3 coding sequence is TGTGCCACTTCTAGCGGAGCCTTTTACAATGAGCAGTTCTTC. Its translation: CATSSGAFYNEQFF.

This chain joins TRBV20-1 and TRBJ2-2; 9 bases match TRBD2. The CDR3 runs to 16 residues. The V segment lost 1 base and the J segment 6 bases; nucleotides outside the gene matches: 9. Looked up from germline, CDR1 is DFQATT and CDR2 is SNEGSKA (reference sequence). CDR3 amino acids: CSARVHRREGAGELFF. The CDR3 region has the DNA TGCAGTGCTAGAGTCCATCGGCGGGAGGGCGCCGGGGAGCTGTTTTTT.

J is TRBJ2-3 and V is TRBV25-1; possible D gene TRBD1, 6 bases. The CDR3 length is 14 residues. V was clipped by 5 bases and J by 7 bases, with 16 bases between them. Germline CDR1 is MGHDK and CDR2 is SYGVNS. The DNA of the CDR3 is TGTGCCAGCAGTTTGTGGGATCAGGGGAATACGCAGTATTTT. Translating gives CASSLWDQGNTQYF.

This chain links TRBV13 with TRBJ2-1, with 9 bases aligning to TRBD2. Germline V CDR1 and CDR2: PRHDT, FYEKMQ (reference sequence). V lost 5 bases, J lost 1 base, and 12 bases stayed unmatched. The CDR3 length is 18 residues. The CDR3 nucleotides read TGTGCCAGCAGCCCATGGACTAGCGAGTTCCGATCCTACAATGAGCAGTTCTTC. Its protein product is CASSPWTSEFRSYNEQFF.

The chain has TRBV3-1 and TRBJ2-7, with D perhaps matching TRBD1 (5 bases). This CDR3 spans 13 amino acids. V lost 1 base and J 5 bases, leaving 9 bases between the germline ends. Germline V lookup: CDR1 LGHDT, CDR2 YNNKEL (reference sequence). The CDR3 reads CASSQVQGDEQYF. In nucleotides, the CDR3 is TGTGCCAGCAGCCAAGTGCAGGGCGACGAGCAGTACTTC.

The chain has TRBV28 and TRBJ2-5, with 9 bases fitting TRBD1. Unmatched junction bases numbered 14, after V lost 4 bases and J lost 5 bases. CDR1 and CDR2 from the germline V gene are MDHEN and SYDVKM. The CDR3 runs to 17 residues. CDR3 sequence reads: CASSSATQGARGETQYF. The CDR3 bases are TGTGCCAGCAGTTCAGCTACACAGGGGGCGAGAGGCGAGACCCAGTACTTC.

The chain uses TRBV12-3 or TRBV12-4 and TRBJ2-7; 11 nucleotides align to TRBD1. V lost 0 bases and J lost 4; bases outside the gene matches: 5. This CDR3 has 16 residues. Written as DNA, the CDR3 is TGTGCCAGCAGTTTAGCGCTTGGGACAGGGGGATACGAGCAGTACTTC. Its translation is CASSLALGTGGYEQYF.

The chain couples TRBV15 to TRBJ2-7, with 7 bases that match TRBD1. CDR3 length: 16 amino acids. With V trimmed by 4 bases and J by 2 bases, 11 bases remained unmatched. Germline loops: CDR1 LNHNV, CDR2 YYDKDF (reference sequence). The CDR3 spells CATSKGAGTAAYEQYF. CDR3 coding DNA: TGTGCCACCAGCAAAGGAGCCGGGACAGCCGCCTACGAGCAGTACTTC.

The genes are TRBV6-6 and TRBJ2-5, with TRBD1 matching over 7 bases. CDR3 length: 14 amino acids. Germline V gene lookup returns CDR1 MNHNY and CDR2 SVGAGI (reference sequence). The V segment lost 6 bases and the J segment 1 base; nucleotides outside the gene matches: 5. CDR3: CASREGAGQETQYF. CDR3 bases: TGTGCCAGCAGAGAGGGGGCGGGCCAAGAGACCCAGTACTTC.

The CDR3 DNA sequence: TGTGCCAGCAGCTTAGAGGGAAACTATGGCTACACCTTC. It encodes CASSLEGNYGYTF. The rearrangement joins TRBV7-9 to TRBJ1-2; unclear D gene. Trimming left V 1 base short and J 2 bases short, with 5 bases between. The V gene's germline CDR1 is SEHNR and CDR2 FQNEAQ (reference sequence). The CDR3 spans 13 residues. Based on the CDR3 plus reference TRBV7-9 and TRBJ1-2, the full variable domain is DTGVSQNPRHKITKRGQNVTFRCDPISEHNRLYWYRQTLGQGPEFLTYFQNEAQLEKSRLLSDRFSAERPKGSFSTLEIQRTEQGDSAMYLCASSLEGNYGYTFGSGTRLTVV.

This chain connects TRBV6-5 to TRBJ2-7, with D maybe TRBD1 (5 bases). Trimming removed 6 bases from V and 3 bases from J, with 12 bases in between. The germline V gene has CDR1 MNHEY and CDR2 SVGAGI. The CDR3 is 13 residues long. The CDR3 loop is CASRKYGHYEQYF. The CDR3 bases are TGTGCCAGCAGGAAATATGGACACTACGAGCAGTACTTC.

The chain carries TRBV15 and TRBJ2-5; D is unresolved. The CDR3 is 14 residues long. The germline V and J ends were trimmed by 1 base and 5 bases, with 11 bases remaining between them. Germline V lookup: CDR1 LNHNV, CDR2 YYDKDF (reference sequence). The CDR3 DNA reads TGTGCCACCAGCAGAGGTCCCCCGTTTGAGACCCAGTACTTC. Residues: CATSRGPPFETQYF.

This rearrangement joins TRBV29-1 to TRBJ1-3, with a weak D call TRBD1 (6 bases). The CDR3 runs 11 residues. V lost 6 bases, J lost 8 bases, and 11 bases lay in between. CDR1 and CDR2 (germline): SQVTM, ANQGSEA. Here the CDR3 DNA reads TGCAGCGTGGGGGGGCCGGACACCATATATTTT. Its protein product is CSVGGPDTIYF.

The chain's CDR3 is CASSLVLTDTQYF. CDR3 nucleotides: TGTGCCAGCAGCTTGGTTCTAACAGATACGCAGTATTTT. The chain carries TRBV7-9 and TRBJ2-3; D is undetermined. This CDR3 spans 13 amino acids. CDR1 and CDR2 (germline): SEHNR, FQNEAQ (reference sequence). V was trimmed by 3 bases and J by 3 bases, leaving 7 bases between them.

This clonotype was seen a single time. The rearrangement uses TRBV28 and TRBJ2-7, with 7 positions matching TRBD1. Per germline, CDR1 MDHEN and CDR2 SYDVKM. This CDR3 comprises 13 residues. Unmatched junction bases numbered 4, after V lost 8 bases and J lost 0 bases. The DNA of the CDR3 is TGTGCCAGCGACTCAGGGGGCTCCTACGAGCAGTACTTC. Protein sequence: CASDSGGSYEQYF.

V and J are TRBV6-6 and TRBJ1-5; no firm D call. Trimming took off 4 bases at V and 1 base at J, with 5 bases between the two ends. The CDR3 length is 13 residues. Germline-derived CDR1 and CDR2 are MNHNY and SVGAGI (reference sequence). The DNA for the CDR3 is TGTGCCAGCAGTTTGGACAGCAATCAGCCCCAGCATTTT. Residues: CASSLDSNQPQHF.

The chain is built from TRBV3-1 and TRBJ2-1; D is ambiguous. The germline V gene has CDR1 LGHDT and CDR2 YNNKEL (reference sequence). CDR3 length: 14 amino acids. Deletions cut 0 bases from V and 9 bases from J, with 12 bases between. CDR3 DNA sequence: TGTGCCAGCAGCCAAGATCCTTCCGGCTTTGAGCAGTTCTTC. It translates to CASSQDPSGFEQFF.

The genes are TRBV5-6 and TRBJ2-1; D gene unclear. Trimming took 1 base from V and 5 from J, leaving 10 bases between them. In germline, CDR1 is SGHDT, CDR2 YYEEEE. The CDR3 length is 14 residues. The CDR3 sequence: CASSLLVRHNEQFF. CDR3 nucleotides: TGTGCCAGCAGCTTGTTGGTTAGACACAATGAGCAGTTCTTC.

The chain carries TRBV9 and TRBJ1-2, with 8 bases lining up with TRBD1. From germline, CDR1 is SGDLS and CDR2 YYNGEE. J was trimmed by 3 bases and V by 3 bases; bases with no gene match: 4. This CDR3 region has 14 residues. The CDR3 DNA is TGTGCCAGCAGCGGCGGACAGGGACACTATGGCTACACCTTC. Its translation: CASSGGQGHYGYTF. Supplemented by reference TRBV9 and TRBJ1-2, the full variable domain reads DSGVTQTPKHLITATGQRVTLRCSPRSGDLSVYWYQQSLDQGLQFLIQYYNGEERAKGNILERFSAQQFPDLHSELNLSSLELGDSALYFCASSGGQGHYGYTFGSGTRLTVV.

The gene calls are TRBV30 and TRBJ1-2; the D gene is possibly TRBD1 (5 bases). The V gene lost 6 bases and the J gene lost 7 bases, with 21 bases spanning the gap. Germline V lookup: CDR1 GTSNPN, CDR2 SVGIG (reference sequence). The CDR3 is made up of 14 amino acids. Here the CDR3 DNA reads TGTGCCTGCCCCCTCTCCAGGGATTTGGGTGGCTACACCTTC. The encoded protein is CACPLSRDLGGYTF.

The V gene is TRBV6-2 or TRBV6-3, the J gene TRBJ2-6; no reliable D call. Germline lookup yields CDR1 MNHEY and CDR2 SVGEGT. The CDR3 is 17 amino acids. Trimming stripped 2 bases from V and 1 base from J, with 12 bases between. Here the CDR3 reads CASSYGSNHSGANVLTF. CDR3 coding DNA: TGTGCCAGCAGTTACGGATCAAACCATTCTGGGGCCAACGTCCTGACTTTC.

Note on this clonotype: A much larger clone differs by one base, so this may be a read error. The chain links TRBV27 to TRBJ2-1; the D call may be TRBD1 or TRBD2 (7 bases each). The CDR3 totals 12 residues. The V gene lost 4 bases and the J gene lost 8 bases, with 9 bases spanning the gap. Germline V gene data show CDR1 as MNHEY and CDR2 as SMNVEV (reference sequence). This chain's CDR3 is CASSSGGDEQFF. The CDR3 DNA sequence: TGTGCCAGCAGTTCAGGGGGGGATGAGCAGTTCTTC.

The chain carries TRBV12-3 or TRBV12-4 and TRBJ2-3; no firm D call. This CDR3 has 11 residues. The V gene lost 3 bases and the J gene lost 7 bases, with 5 bases spanning the gap. In nucleotides, the CDR3 is TGTGCCAGCAGTTTTGGGAATACGCAGTATTTT. Residues: CASSFGNTQYF.

The chain links TRBV24-1 to TRBJ2-2; 11 nucleotides align to TRBD2. CDR1 KGHDR and CDR2 SFDVKD come from the germline V gene. The CDR3 spans 18 residues. V lost 3 bases and J lost 4; bases outside the gene matches: 9. CDR3 DNA: TGTGCCACCAGTGATCCAACTAGCGGGAGTTCCAGCACCGGGGAGCTGTTTTTT. This sequence encodes CATSDPTSGSSSTGELFF.